This record covers a single T cell receptor (delta chain). TCRdb reanalyzed the RT-PCR reads using CATT. The sample holds about 2,200 delta-chain clones, less than 4% seen once. This CDR3 has 19 amino acids. V shed 0 bases, J shed 4 bases, and the junction held 16 bases outside the gene matches. Looked up from germline, CDR1 is GEAIGNYY and CDR2 is EKD. This sample was included in a study of gamma-delta T cells after stem cell transplantation. Source material: gamma-delta T cells. This TCR came from a human donor. It is not recorded whose cells these are; they may come from a transplant donor. V usage is TRDV2 and J usage is TRDJ1; 10 bases align to TRDD3. The CDR3, as DNA: TGTGCCTGTGACACCCTCAGGGCTAGACGGGGGGATACGCTCGATAAACTCATCTTT. It yields the protein CACDTLRARRGDTLDKLIF.